The following is a TCR beta chain sequence with its context. Its specificity is unknown. V lost 3 bases to trimming and J lost 6 bases; unmatched junction nucleotides: 11. The CDR3 consists of 16 residues. In germline, CDR1 is SGHRS, CDR2 YFSETQ. Repertoires were generated with immunoSEQ multiplex PCR, while TCRdb's copy carries only in-frame clones and drops some. The sample includes 100,000 to 150,000 clones, 80% to 95% seen only once; the top ten take about 4.3%. These data originate in a study of T cell responses to AZD1222 COVID-19 vaccine. Study-wide points: It was only after the peak T cell response that any repertoires were sampled.

The chain joins TRBV5-1 to TRBJ2-7; 11 bases are shared with TRBD1. This sequence was found in an adult in good health. The specimen was peripheral blood, collected on day 0 of MenACWY control vaccination. CDR3 coding DNA: TGCGCCAGCAGCTCGGCCCGGACAGGGGGCTCGAGCGAGCAGTACTTC. It encodes CASSSARTGGSSEQYF.